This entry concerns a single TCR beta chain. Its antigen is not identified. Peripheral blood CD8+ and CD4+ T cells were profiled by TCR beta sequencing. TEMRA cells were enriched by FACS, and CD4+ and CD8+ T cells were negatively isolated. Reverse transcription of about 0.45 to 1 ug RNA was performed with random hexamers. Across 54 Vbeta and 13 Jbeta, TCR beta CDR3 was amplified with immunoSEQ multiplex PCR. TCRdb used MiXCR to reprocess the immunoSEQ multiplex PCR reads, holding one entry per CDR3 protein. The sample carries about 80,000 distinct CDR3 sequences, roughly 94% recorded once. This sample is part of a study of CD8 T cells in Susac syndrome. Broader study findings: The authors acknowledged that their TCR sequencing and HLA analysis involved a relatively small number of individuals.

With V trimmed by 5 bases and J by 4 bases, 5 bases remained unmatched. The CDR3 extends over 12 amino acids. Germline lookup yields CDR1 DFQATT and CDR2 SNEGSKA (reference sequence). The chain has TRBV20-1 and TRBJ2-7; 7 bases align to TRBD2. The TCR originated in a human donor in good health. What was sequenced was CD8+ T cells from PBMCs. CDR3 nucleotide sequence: TGCAGTGCTGCTACTAGCGAATACGAGCAGTACTTC. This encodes CSAATSEYEQYF.